A single sample is the source of the 23 T cell receptor beta chains below, sequenced in a study of T cells in Graves' hyperthyroidism and ophthalmopathy. What was amplified from RNA transcripts were TCR beta CDR3 regions. TCR CDR3 underwent first-round RT-PCR with the HTBI primer set. TCRdb recomputed calls from the multiplex PCR reads with MiXCR, one row per CDR3 protein. The sample contains hundreds of thousands of distinct CDR3 sequences, approximately 13% of which appear only once. Specimen: blood. Receptors originate from a woman between 18 and 29 years old with Graves' hyperthyroidism.

This clonotype was counted between two and nine times. The CDR3 loop reads CASSLVGFSDGKLFF. The CDR3 DNA reads TGCGCCAGCAGCTTGGTTGGGTTCTCAGACGGAAAACTGTTTTTT. The chain links TRBV5-1 to TRBJ1-4; D unresolved. Germline loops: CDR1 SGHRS, CDR2 YFSETQ. Trimming removed 0 bases at V and 10 bases at J, with 16 bases between. This CDR3 spans 15 amino acids.

This clonotype was found many times. The J gene is TRBJ1-2, the V gene TRBV12-3 or TRBV12-4; D call uncertain. The V end lost 8 bases, the J end lost 1 base, and 14 bases lay between the germline ends. The CDR3 loop spans 14 amino acids. CDR3 bases: TGTGCCAGCGTCAAGGTGGACCTTAACTATGGCTACACCTTC. It is translated as CASVKVDLNYGYTF.

This clonotype appeared many times. The chain couples TRBV20-1 to TRBJ2-3; 8 nucleotides match TRBD2. With 0 bases clipped from V and 0 bases from J, the junction kept 2 bases outside the gene matches. Germline CDR1 is DFQATT and CDR2 is SNEGSKA (reference sequence). The CDR3 runs 15 residues. The CDR3 spells CSARDSGKSTDTQYF. CDR3 bases: TGCAGTGCTAGAGATAGCGGGAAAAGCACAGATACGCAGTATTTT.

This clonotype was recorded at least ten times. As DNA, the CDR3 is TGTGCCAGCAGTTACGGAGCCCAAAGTGGCTACACCTTC. Amino acids: CASSYGAQSGYTF. The genes are TRBV6-5 and TRBJ1-2; D is uncertain. Trimming shortened V by 2 bases and J by 7 bases, and 11 bases separated the two germline ends. CDR1 and CDR2 (germline): MNHEY, SVGAGI. This CDR3 has 13 amino acids.

This clonotype showed up just a few times. The rearrangement links TRBV19 to TRBJ2-5; possible D gene TRBD1, 7 bases. Germline V lookup: CDR1 LNHDA, CDR2 SQIVND (reference sequence). The CDR3 contains 13 residues. The V end lost 8 bases, the J end lost 6 bases, and 16 bases lay between the germline ends. CDR3 sequence (DNA): TGTGCCAGTCACGGGGCAGGGGGGAAGACCCAGTACTTC. Translation: CASHGAGGKTQYF.

This clonotype has a handful of counts. V is TRBV18 and J is TRBJ2-2; 10 bases agree with TRBD2. The CDR3 extends over 16 amino acids. Germline V gives CDR1 KGHSH, CDR2 LQKENI. V shed 6 bases and J 4 bases; nucleotides not matched to a gene: 8. The CDR3 nucleotides read TGTGCCAGCTCGTCTTCTAGCGGGGGATCCACCGGGGAGCTGTTTTTT. This codes for CASSSSSGGSTGELFF.

V and J are TRBV29-1 and TRBJ1-1; D is undetermined. The V gene lost 5 bases and the J gene lost 0 bases, with 10 bases spanning the gap. Germline values: CDR1 SQVTM, CDR2 ANQGSEA. The CDR3 consists of 13 residues. This CDR3 reads CSVNNNLNTEAFF. The DNA of the CDR3 is TGCAGCGTTAATAATAATTTGAACACTGAAGCTTTCTTT.

This clonotype has a count of ten or more. The V and J genes are TRBV20-1 and TRBJ2-6; 13 bases fit TRBD2. The CDR3 loop spans 19 amino acids. Germline CDR1 reads DFQATT; CDR2 reads SNEGSKA (reference sequence). The V gene end was trimmed by 0 bases and the J gene end by 0 bases; junction bases not matched to a gene: 5. The DNA for the CDR3 is TGCAGTGCTAGAGATCGACTAGCGGGAGGCCGCTCTGGGGCCAACGTCCTGACTTTC. Protein: CSARDRLAGGRSGANVLTF.

This clonotype was counted many times. J is TRBJ2-1 and V is TRBV4-1; 8 bases are a match to TRBD1. This CDR3 region has 16 residues. Germline CDR1 is MGHRA and CDR2 is YSYEKL. V shed 7 bases, J shed 4 bases, and the junction held 12 bases outside the gene matches. The CDR3, as DNA: TGCGCCAGCACCGAAAGAGGACAGGGAGAGTACAATGAGCAGTTCTTC. This translates into CASTERGQGEYNEQFF.

This clonotype has ten or more counts. This rearrangement joins TRBV2 to TRBJ1-2, with 8 bases matching TRBD1. This CDR3 contains 13 residues. Germline CDR1 SNHLY, CDR2 FYNNEI. Germline trimming cut 10 bases from V and 2 bases from J; bases unmatched to any gene: 6. DNA for the CDR3: TGTGCCATCAGGACAGGGTCGAACTATGGCTACACCTTC. Amino acids: CAIRTGSNYGYTF.

The gene calls are TRBV10-3 and TRBJ2-1; 7 bases are a match to TRBD2. CDR3 length: 14 residues. The ends lost 5 bases at V and 5 bases at J; junction bases unmatched: 6. From germline, CDR1 is ENHRY and CDR2 SYGVKD. The DNA for the CDR3 is TGTGCCATCAGTACTAGCGCTGTTGACAATGAGCAGTTCTTC. Protein sequence: CAISTSAVDNEQFF.

This clonotype was recorded at least ten times. The chain is built from TRBV6-1 and TRBJ2-3, with 8 bases fitting TRBD1. J gave up 1 base and V 5 bases, and 8 bases lay outside the gene matches. Germline-derived CDR1 and CDR2 are MNHNS and SASEGT. The CDR3 contains 16 residues. In nucleotides, the CDR3 is TGTGCCAGCAGTTCACCAGGGGGCCTCGGCACAGATACGCAGTATTTT. Translation: CASSSPGGLGTDTQYF.

The table lists this clonotype with a few counts. This chain connects TRBV20-1 to TRBJ1-5; tentatively, D is TRBD1 (6 bases). This CDR3 contains 12 residues. Germline CDR1 is DFQATT and CDR2 is SNEGSKA (reference sequence). V was pared by 4 bases and J by 7 bases, with 11 bases between. The CDR3 is CSAIRGAQPQHF. The CDR3 bases are TGCAGTGCTATCCGGGGGGCCCAGCCCCAGCATTTT.

On this clonotype itself: A single base separates this from a much larger clone, so it may be a read error. V is TRBV6-1 and J is TRBJ1-4, with D possibly TRBD1 on 5 matching bases. The germline V gene encodes CDR1 MNHNS and CDR2 SASEGT. The ends were cut back, 5 bases at V and 3 bases at J, with 13 bases in the middle. The CDR3 is 15 residues long. The CDR3 loop is CASSREGAANEKLFF. The CDR3 DNA reads TGTGCCAGCAGTCGAGAAGGGGCAGCTAATGAAAAACTGTTTTTT.

A note on this clonotype: The junction shows a germline mismatch at one end, possibly a read error. The chain links TRBV18 to TRBJ2-7, with 11 bases identical to TRBD2. Germline-derived CDR1 and CDR2 are KGHSH and LQKENI. This CDR3 comprises 15 residues. The CDR3 region has the DNA TGTGCCAGCTCACCGGGACTAGCGGACTCCTACGAGCGGTACTTC. This codes for CASSPGLADSYERYF.

The chain employs TRBV6-1 and TRBJ2-2; a weak D match, TRBD1 (6 bases). Trimming cost V 6 bases and J 4 bases, with 15 bases left between them. Germline values: CDR1 MNHNS, CDR2 SASEGT. The CDR3 is 15 amino acids. The CDR3 reads CASRWGLTRTGELFF. The DNA for the CDR3 is TGTGCCAGCAGGTGGGGGCTAACCCGCACCGGGGAGCTGTTTTTT.

Of note for this clonotype: The germline gene is not matched at one end of the junction; a read error may be the cause. The chain has TRBV7-2 and TRBJ2-5; D is uncertain. Germline V gene data show CDR1 as SGHTA and CDR2 as FQGNSA. CDR3 length: 11 residues. For the CDR3, the DNA is TGTGCCAGCCGCCACAAAGAGAGCCAGTACTTC. Translated, it gives CASRHKESQYF. The variable domain in full, with the rest retrieved from reference TRBV7-2 and TRBJ2-5, is GAGVSQSPSNKVTEKGKDVELRCDPISGHTALYWYRQSLGQGLEFLIYFQGNSAPDKSGLPSDRFSAERTGGSVSTLTIQRTQQEDSAVYLCASRHKESQYFGPGTRLLVL.

This clonotype was seen many times. V gene TRBV6-2 or TRBV6-3 combines with J gene TRBJ2-5; 8 bases agree with TRBD2. The germline gives CDR1 MNHEY, CDR2 SVGEGT. Germline trimming cut 8 bases from V and 4 bases from J; bases unmatched to any gene: 24. There are 19 residues in the CDR3. CDR3 coding DNA: TGTGCCAGCGGACTAGAGGCGGTAGCGGGACTCTCACGGGTAGAGACCCAGTACTTC. Translation: CASGLEAVAGLSRVETQYF.

V and J are TRBV4-1 and TRBJ2-1; 9 bases agree with TRBD2. Trimming took 0 bases from V and 10 from J; bases not matched to a gene: 7. Germline V gene sequence: CDR1 MGHRA, CDR2 YSYEKL. CDR3 length: 15 residues. The CDR3 loop reads CASSQDAGGPREQFF. DNA of the CDR3: TGCGCCAGCAGCCAAGATGCGGGAGGGCCCAGGGAGCAGTTCTTC.

This clonotype occurred many times. J is TRBJ1-5 and V is TRBV3-1, with TRBD1 matching over 7 bases. V lost 6 bases, J lost 4 bases, and 6 bases stayed unmatched. Germline V gene data show CDR1 as LGHDT and CDR2 as YNNKEL (reference sequence). The CDR3 extends over 14 amino acids. In DNA form, the CDR3 reads TGTGCCAGCAGTCGCGGGACAGCGAATCAGCCCCAGCATTTT. Amino acid sequence: CASSRGTANQPQHF.

This clonotype has more than one count but fewer than ten. For the CDR3, the DNA is TGTGCCAGTAGTATACGGGGCTGGAATCAGCCCCAGCATTTT. Its translation is CASSIRGWNQPQHF. The V call is TRBV19, the J call TRBJ1-5, with D perhaps matching TRBD1 (5 bases). CDR1 is LNHDA and CDR2 is SQIVND in the germline V gene (reference sequence). The CDR3 spans 14 residues. V lost 2 bases and J 4 bases, leaving 9 bases between the germline ends.

This clonotype was recorded many times. This chain connects TRBV2 to TRBJ1-3, with D hard to call. This CDR3 is 12 amino acids long. Trimming pared 3 bases from V and 5 bases from J, leaving 5 bases between. Germline V CDR1 and CDR2: SNHLY, FYNNEI. The CDR3 bases are TGTGCCAGCAGTGATCGACGAAACACCATATATTTT. Translated, it gives CASSDRRNTIYF.

The chain recombines TRBV2 with TRBJ1-1; D not certain. CDR3 size: 13 residues. Germline lookup yields CDR1 SNHLY and CDR2 FYNNEI. This chain's CDR3 is CASGDWGYTEAFF. CDR3 nucleotides: TGTGCGAGCGGTGACTGGGGATACACTGAAGCTTTCTTT.